The sequence of this TCR beta chain was determined in a study of cytomegalovirus exposure and HLA in healthy donors. The PCR ran on 60 Vbeta and 13 Jbeta primers. Data came from immunoSEQ multiplex PCR; TCRdb stores just in-frame clones and leaves some out. Among approximately 130,000 clones listed, under 85% were seen once. This CDR3 spans 17 amino acids. Germline CDR1 is SGHTA and CDR2 is FQGNSA. Trimming took 5 bases from V and 7 from J; bases not matched to a gene: 13. The genes are TRBV7-2 and TRBJ2-7, with 14 nucleotides matching TRBD2. Sequencing used PBMCs. This sequence was found in a man aged 30 to 39 in good health and CMV-seronegative. CDR3 amino acids: CASSLGLAGGTGREQYF. CDR3 sequence (DNA): TGTGCCAGCAGCCTCGGACTAGCGGGAGGAACCGGGCGGGAGCAGTACTTC.